The 21 T cell receptor beta chains below were found in one sample sequenced in a study of shared clonotypes between healthy human individuals. Assay used: immunoSEQ multiplex PCR; TCRdb lists only in-frame clones, some missing. The table lists 400,000 to 500,000 clones, about 79% of them singletons. The sample consisted of PBMCs. The source of these receptors is a woman between 35 and 50 years old in good health. Some clones in this sample may be carry-over from other donors' samples.

This clone was seen repeatedly, ten times or more. The V gene is TRBV10-3, the J gene TRBJ2-5, with 8 bases that match TRBD2. The trim removed 6 bases at V and 5 bases at J, leaving 8 bases unmatched. This CDR3 is built from 14 residues. Germline assignment: CDR1 ENHRY and CDR2 SYGVKD. This CDR3 reads CAISPGLGGETQYF. The CDR3, as DNA: TGTGCCATCAGCCCGGGACTAGGGGGGGAGACCCAGTACTTC.

The chain joins TRBV28 to TRBJ2-7, with TRBD2 matching over 7 bases. CDR3 size: 10 residues. Per germline, CDR1 MDHEN and CDR2 SYDVKM. CDR3 in DNA: TGTGCGGCGGGGGCCTACGAGCAGTACTTC. Encoded protein: CAAGAYEQYF.

This clone was observed a handful of times. The chain combines TRBV4-3 with TRBJ2-7, with D unresolved. The germline V and J ends were trimmed by 4 bases and 6 bases, with 13 bases remaining between them. This CDR3 is 13 amino acids long. Germline V lookup: CDR1 LGHNA, CDR2 YSLEER. DNA of the CDR3: TGCGCCAGCAGCCGGACGGTTTCGTCCGAGCAGTACTTC. Translating it yields CASSRTVSSEQYF.

The V call is TRBV10-3, the J call TRBJ2-1, with TRBD2 identical over 14 bases. With V trimmed by 7 bases and J by 4 bases, 6 bases remained unmatched. Germline values: CDR1 ENHRY, CDR2 SYGVKD. The length of the CDR3 is 16 residues. In DNA form, the CDR3 reads TGTGCCATCAAAAGGACTAGCGGGAGGAATTACAATGAGCAGTTCTTC. It specifies CAIKRTSGRNYNEQFF.

The rearrangement uses TRBV15 and TRBJ1-5; D is uncertain. Germline loops: CDR1 LNHNV, CDR2 YYDKDF (reference sequence). This CDR3 is built from 12 residues. Trimming cost V 2 bases and J 11 bases, with 10 bases left between them. Here the CDR3 DNA reads TGTGCCACCAGCAGACCTGGGGTGGCCCAGCATTTT. Protein product: CATSRPGVAQHF.

In its sample, this clone was seen many times. V and J are TRBV5-5 and TRBJ1-2; possible D gene TRBD1, 5 bases. Trimming took off 4 bases at V and 2 bases at J, with 9 bases between the two ends. The length of the CDR3 is 13 residues. Germline V gene data show CDR1 as SGHKS and CDR2 as YYEKEE (reference sequence). Written as DNA, the CDR3 is TGTGCCAGCAGCCCCAGGGCAAACTATGGCTACACCTTC. Translation: CASSPRANYGYTF.

This clone was recorded once. The chain couples TRBV30 to TRBJ2-7; 8 bases align to TRBD2. The CDR3 covers 16 residues. Looked up from germline, CDR1 is GTSNPN and CDR2 is SVGIG (reference sequence). After removal of 0 bases from V and 3 bases from J, the junction contained 10 bases not matched to a gene. This chain's CDR3 is CAWSVSFGGGNYEQYF. CDR3 coding DNA: TGTGCCTGGAGTGTATCTTTCGGCGGGGGGAACTACGAGCAGTACTTC.

The V call is TRBV27, the J call TRBJ2-7; D may be TRBD1 or TRBD2 (5 bases each). Germline V lookup: CDR1 MNHEY, CDR2 SMNVEV (reference sequence). Trimming removed 0 bases at V and 3 bases at J, with 15 bases between. The CDR3 extends over 16 amino acids. The CDR3 spells CASSLSRRGTVYEQYF. The CDR3, as DNA: TGTGCCAGCAGTTTATCGCGGCGAGGGACCGTCTACGAGCAGTACTTC.

The rearrangement joins TRBV5-1 to TRBJ1-4; 8 positions match TRBD1. The CDR3 covers 17 residues. Germline CDR1 reads SGHRS; CDR2 reads YFSETQ. Trimming cost V 0 bases and J 14 bases; bases outside gene matches: 18. In nucleotides, the CDR3 is TGCGCCAGCAGCTTGGAGCCCGGACAGGGAATTCTTTTAGGCCTGTTTTTT. Translating gives CASSLEPGQGILLGLFF. The full variable domain, its missing parts supplied by reference TRBV5-1 and TRBJ1-4, is KAGVTQTPRYLIKTRGQQVTLSCSPISGHRSVSWYQQTPGQGLQFLFEYFSETQRNKGNFPGRFSGRQFSNSRSEMNVSTLELGDSALYLCASSLEPGQGILLGLFFGSGTQLSVL.

The rearrangement joins TRBV2 to TRBJ2-7; D may be TRBD1 (5 bases). Germline V gene data show CDR1 as SNHLY and CDR2 as FYNNEI. CDR3 length equals 13 residues. V was cut by 7 bases and J by 3 bases, with 13 bases left in between. The DNA of the CDR3 is TGTGCCAGCAAAGCCTCCGACAGCTACGAGCAGTACTTC. This sequence encodes CASKASDSYEQYF.

This chain joins TRBV13 and TRBJ1-3; weak D call: TRBD1 (6 bases). This CDR3 has 17 amino acids. Germline lookup yields CDR1 PRHDT and CDR2 FYEKMQ (reference sequence). The V gene lost 4 bases and the J gene lost 1 base, with 17 bases spanning the gap. The CDR3 spells CASSSTGKGGSGNTIYF. The CDR3 DNA sequence: TGTGCCAGCAGCTCCACAGGGAAAGGGGGTTCTGGAAACACCATATATTTT.

V gene TRBV2 combines with J gene TRBJ2-3; 8 nucleotides match TRBD2. The CDR3 covers 15 residues. V dropped 4 bases and J dropped 2; count of bases not matched to a gene: 5. Germline values: CDR1 SNHLY, CDR2 FYNNEI. CDR3 nucleotide sequence: TGTGCCAGCAGTGCAGGACTAGCAGTCACAGATACGCAGTATTTT. Amino acids: CASSAGLAVTDTQYF. The entire variable domain, with the rest obtained from reference TRBV2 and TRBJ2-3, is as follows: EPEVTQTPSHQVTQMGQEVILRCVPISNHLYFYWYRQILGQKVEFLVSFYNNEISEKSEIFDDQFSVERPDGSNFTLKIRSTKLEDSAMYFCASSAGLAVTDTQYFGPGTRLTVL.

V usage is TRBV5-1 and J usage is TRBJ2-2, with 8 bases lining up with TRBD2. CDR3 size: 15 residues. Germline V gene data show CDR1 as SGHRS and CDR2 as YFSETQ. The junction had 5 bases not matched to a gene; V was cut back by 4 bases and J by 3 bases. Written as DNA, the CDR3 is TGCGCCAGCAGCATGGGACTAGGAGACACCGGGGAGCTGTTTTTT. This encodes CASSMGLGDTGELFF.

V gene TRBV28 combines with J gene TRBJ2-1; TRBD2 matches at 9 bases. Germline assignment: CDR1 MDHEN and CDR2 SYDVKM. J gave up 7 bases and V 3 bases, and 13 bases lay outside the gene matches. This CDR3 has 17 amino acids. The CDR3 bases are TGTGCCAGCAGTTTCAATAGCGGGAGTAAACGGAGAAATGAGCAGTTCTTC. Translated, it gives CASSFNSGSKRRNEQFF.

The chain recombines TRBV19 with TRBJ2-2; 7 nucleotides agree with TRBD1. CDR1 LNHDA and CDR2 SQIVND come from the germline V gene (reference sequence). The CDR3 is made up of 14 amino acids. The junction had 12 bases not matched to a gene; V was cut back by 10 bases and J by 7 bases. The CDR3 sequence is CATSGSRGIGELFF. The CDR3 DNA follows: TGTGCCACCTCAGGCTCCAGGGGGATCGGGGAGCTGTTTTTT.

The chain couples TRBV5-1 to TRBJ2-7; D might be TRBD1 or TRBD2, each matching 5 bases. This CDR3 comprises 13 residues. CDR1 is SGHRS, CDR2 YFSETQ, per germline. Between the trimmed V and J ends, which lost 1 base and 5 bases, there was a span of 10 bases. CDR3 region: CASSLSGTHEQYF. CDR3 coding DNA: TGCGCCAGCAGCTTGTCAGGGACCCACGAGCAGTACTTC.

The chain carries TRBV30 and TRBJ2-1; D remains ambiguous. The CDR3 is made up of 12 amino acids. CDR1 is GTSNPN, CDR2 SVGIG, per germline (reference sequence). V lost 4 bases, J lost 1 base, and 5 bases lay in between. CDR3 in DNA: TGTGCCTGGATGATTTCCTACAATGAGCAGTTCTTC. Translated: CAWMISYNEQFF.

This CDR3 is CSVEPTGPAEQFF. The CDR3 bases are TGCAGCGTTGAGCCGACAGGTCCTGCTGAGCAGTTCTTC. This sequence joins TRBV29-1 and TRBJ2-1, with TRBD1 as a possible D gene (6 bases). Trimming cost V 3 bases and J 9 bases, with 15 bases left between them. The length of the CDR3 is 13 residues. CDR1 is SQVTM, CDR2 ANQGSEA, per germline.

This clone has more than one count but fewer than ten. V usage is TRBV4-1 and J usage is TRBJ2-7; TRBD2 agrees at 8 bases. CDR1 and CDR2 (germline): MGHRA, YSYEKL. J gave up 7 bases and V 4 bases, and 9 bases lay outside the gene matches. The CDR3 has 14 amino acids. The CDR3 DNA is TGCGCCAGCAGCCCCCGTGTAGCGGGATGTGAGCAGTACTTC. It codes for CASSPRVAGCEQYF.

The chain combines TRBV6-1 with TRBJ1-4; 7 positions match TRBD1. V lost 8 bases, J lost 7 bases, and 10 bases stayed unmatched. The CDR3 length is 14 residues. Germline-derived CDR1 and CDR2 are MNHNS and SASEGT. In DNA form, the CDR3 reads TGTGCCAGCCGTCGGGAGCAGGGGGGTGAAAAACTGTTTTTT. Amino acids: CASRREQGGEKLFF.

The chain recombines TRBV9 with TRBJ1-3; 9 nucleotides align to TRBD1. Germline V gene data show CDR1 as SGDLS and CDR2 as YYNGEE. Germline trimming cut 4 bases from V and 4 bases from J; bases unmatched to any gene: 6. The CDR3 length is 15 residues. The CDR3 here is CASSTEGQGGNTIYF. The CDR3 coding sequence is TGTGCCAGCAGCACGGAGGGACAGGGAGGAAACACCATATATTTT.